One TCR beta chain is described in this entry. Its antigen is unknown. These data come from a study of long-term antiretroviral therapy in people with HIV. Regarding the study as a whole: In the period from the mid-2000s to the late 2010s, blood was collected, possibly under older ART regimens.

A v3.0 immunoSEQ assay was performed at survey level. Sequencing was performed with immunoSEQ multiplex PCR; in TCRdb, only in-frame clones are kept and a portion is missing. The table records some 13,000 clones, 75% to 85% of them present only once. Among participants with HIV, every one received treatment in the United States. The source was unsorted PBMCs, collected 3.2 years before starting antiretroviral therapy. The receptor was isolated from a man aged 35 to 55 with HIV.

The CDR3 spells CASSEQGTGGDYGYTF. The CDR3 DNA reads TGTGCCAGCAGTGAACAGGGGACAGGGGGCGACTATGGCTACACCTTC. V gene TRBV2 combines with J gene TRBJ1-2; 12 nucleotides match TRBD1. V was pared by 2 bases and J by 3 bases, with 4 bases of the junction left unmatched. Germline loops: CDR1 SNHLY, CDR2 FYNNEI. The CDR3 has 16 amino acids.